This entry concerns a single TCR beta chain. These data come from a study of T cell responses to AZD1222 COVID-19 vaccine. Germline-derived CDR1 and CDR2 are ENHRY and SYGVKD. The CDR3 consists of 14 residues. The V and J ends lost 4 bases and 4 bases, in that order; junction bases with no gene match: 4. Sequencing used immunoSEQ multiplex PCR; TCRdb keeps in-frame clones, though not all of them. The sample lists around 140,000 clones, more than 85% occurring once. This clonotype was obtained from an adult who received the AZD1222 COVID-19 vaccine. This material consisted of peripheral blood, taken 28 days after the second AZD1222 dose. The V and J genes are TRBV10-3 and TRBJ2-1; 7 bases line up with TRBD2. The CDR3 reads CAISGPSGYNEQFF. The DNA for the CDR3 is TGTGCCATCAGTGGCCCTAGCGGATACAATGAGCAGTTCTTC.